The entry below describes one T cell receptor (beta chain). There is no known antigen for this receptor. Mismatch with germline at one junction end may stem from a read error. This entry belongs to a study of glioma-infiltrating T cells (dated by TCRdb to about 2016). Study-wide context: Glioma tissue, non-neoplastic brain tissue and matched peripheral blood mononuclear cells were used as sources from which TCR alpha- and beta-chain repertoires were sequenced. To gauge divergence between tissue and blood T-cell populations, every tissue-infiltrating repertoire was compared against the peripheral blood repertoire from the same patient. The paired cohort comprised three low-grade glioma patients, under 10 primary glioblastoma patients and three non-glioma patients contributing non-neoplastic brain tissue. Here is what the overall study found, with its caveats: Very few CDR3 sequences were found to be shared between tissue and blood, and this scarcity was attributed to high CDR3 diversity and limited sampling. VJ-independent divergence between tissue and blood was lower than expected in non-neoplastic patients but higher than expected in all gliomas, particularly low-grade gliomas. Group comparisons were based on small numbers of patients: three non-neoplastic, three low-grade glioma and about 8 glioblastoma patients.

TCR alpha and beta CDR3 regions were amplified with the iRepertoire nested amplicon-rescue multiplex PCR (arm-PCR) platform from RNA. The input for one-step reverse transcription and amplification was roughly 85-400 ng of either tissue mRNA or PBMC total RNA. Following bead purification, Illumina adapters were added through a secondary multiplex PCR, and the libraries were then gel-purified between 200 and 400 bp. Demultiplexing relied on internal 6-nucleotide barcodes carried by the libraries. The libraries were sequenced on an Illumina MiSeq using 2x220 or 2x250 nucleotide paired-end reads. The source study handled its data this way. Paired reads were merged using FLASH 1.2.11 and were aligned to the GRCh37 human genome using BWA-MEM, after which TRA and TRB reads were extracted. An IMGT-derived reference of cassette sequences and CDR3 motifs, with pseudogenes included, was used for V and J assignment. Reads were translated in three frames, and productive CDR3s were defined as those with a C...FGXG motif and no stop codons. A clonotype was defined as a unique combination of a V-J cassette pair and a CDR3 amino acid sequence. Filtering of reads was based on Hamming distance, with the threshold set by the sequence error rate of each sample in mapped regions. TCRdb reworked the public reads: Q25 trimming with fastp, MiXCR clone assembly, productive beta chains retained. Under each unique CDR3 protein, matching rows form one entry showing the most common genes and DNA. TCRdb, not the original authors, processed these V and J calls. The sample table contains about 130,000 distinct CDR3 sequences; only one count was recorded for about 25% of them. 27% of the sample is in the top ten clones.

The sample consisted of glioma tissue, nonneoplastic brain tissue, or PBMCs (not recorded which). The TCR comes from a human donor with low-grade glioma or glioblastoma, undergoing nonglioma brain surgery, or in good health (not recorded which).

The nucleotides read TGTGCCAGCAGCCACCAACGACAGGGCGGCACTGAATCTTTCTTT. The resulting protein is CASSHQRQGGTESFF. The chain joins TRBV3-1 to TRBJ1-1; TRBD1 lines up with 7 middle nucleotides. The germline V gene (reference sequence) yields LGHDT for CDR1 and YNNKEL for CDR2. The CDR3 contains 15 residues, cysteine and phenylalanine counted. The entry retains the CDR3 DNA only, 45 bases that are in frame from base 1.